One sample yielded the 7 T cell receptor beta chains listed below, sequenced in a study of T cells in Graves' hyperthyroidism and ophthalmopathy. RNA transcripts were the template for amplifying TCR beta CDR3 regions. Researchers ran a first-round RT-PCR on the TCR CDR3 using the HTBI primer set. TCRdb re-called the multiplex PCR reads through MiXCR, storing one row per CDR3 protein. The table lists under 350,000 distinct CDR3 sequences, over 15% of them singletons. Source material: blood. The receptors here all came from a woman aged 55-70 years with Graves' ophthalmopathy.

With respect to this clonotype: A single base separates this from a much larger clone, so it may be a read error. The rearrangement uses TRBV28 and TRBJ1-1; no reliable D call. Looked up from germline, CDR1 is MDHEN and CDR2 is SYDVKM. This CDR3 comprises 12 residues. The CDR3 coding sequence is TGTGCCTGCAGTTTCGTGTTAACTGAAGCTTTCTTT. Protein sequence: CACSFVLTEAFF.

This clonotype was seen ten or more times. The chain carries TRBV5-1 and TRBJ2-1, with TRBD2 matching 12 bases. Per the germline V gene, CDR1 is SGHRS and CDR2 is YFSETQ. V gave up 4 bases and J gave up 4 bases; unmatched junction bases: 18. This CDR3 has 20 amino acids. The CDR3 here is CASSPKGLAGPLQRYNEQFF. The DNA for the CDR3 is TGCGCCAGCAGCCCCAAAGGACTAGCGGGACCTCTTCAGCGTTACAATGAGCAGTTCTTC.

V is TRBV4-2 and J is TRBJ2-2; TRBD1 aligns across 10 bases. CDR3 length: 17 amino acids. Germline V gene sequence: CDR1 LGHNA, CDR2 YNFKEQ. Germline trimming cut 3 bases from V and 5 bases from J; bases unmatched to any gene: 9. CDR3 nucleotides: TGTGCCAGCAGCCATCTCGAGGGACAGGGGAGAACCGGGGAGCTGTTTTTT. Translating it yields CASSHLEGQGRTGELFF.

J is TRBJ2-1 and V is TRBV7-2, with TRBD1 matching 9 bases. Germline lookup yields CDR1 SGHTA and CDR2 FQGNSA. J lost 8 bases, V lost 1 base, and 12 bases had no gene match. CDR3 length: 17 residues. The CDR3 nucleotides read TGTGCCAGCAGCTTAGGCCCCGTAGGACAGGGGACCCATGAGCAGTTCTTC. Encoded protein: CASSLGPVGQGTHEQFF. The full variable domain, completed using reference TRBV7-2 and TRBJ2-1, is GAGVSQSPSNKVTEKGKDVELRCDPISGHTALYWYRQSLGQGLEFLIYFQGNSAPDKSGLPSDRFSAERTGGSVSTLTIQRTQQEDSAVYLCASSLGPVGQGTHEQFFGPGTRLTVL.

This clonotype was seen ten or more times. The rearrangement uses TRBV18 and TRBJ1-2; 7 nucleotides agree with TRBD1. The CDR3 runs 15 residues. Germline CDR1 reads KGHSH; CDR2 reads LQKENI. The ends lost 1 base at V and 3 bases at J; junction bases unmatched: 5. As DNA, the CDR3 is TGTGCCAGCTCACCACTACCCGGGACAGACTATGGCTACACCTTC. Its protein is CASSPLPGTDYGYTF.

This clonotype was seen only a few times. This rearrangement joins TRBV27 to TRBJ1-1; tentative D call: TRBD1 (6 bases). CDR3 length: 14 amino acids. Germline CDR1 is MNHEY and CDR2 is SMNVEV (reference sequence). V was cut by 9 bases and J by 4 bases, with 18 bases left in between. CDR3 protein: CASTPAGVTTEAFF. The DNA for the CDR3 is TGTGCCAGTACCCCGGCAGGGGTGACCACTGAAGCTTTCTTT.

Many counts were recorded for this clonotype. This chain joins TRBV10-3 and TRBJ2-3, with a weak D call TRBD2 (5 bases). The V gene's germline CDR1 is ENHRY and CDR2 SYGVKD. Trimming took 3 bases from V and 0 from J, leaving 13 bases between them. This CDR3 is 16 amino acids long. The CDR3 sequence is CAISERTPISTDTQYF. The CDR3 DNA sequence: TGTGCCATCAGTGAAAGGACTCCGATAAGCACAGATACGCAGTATTTT.